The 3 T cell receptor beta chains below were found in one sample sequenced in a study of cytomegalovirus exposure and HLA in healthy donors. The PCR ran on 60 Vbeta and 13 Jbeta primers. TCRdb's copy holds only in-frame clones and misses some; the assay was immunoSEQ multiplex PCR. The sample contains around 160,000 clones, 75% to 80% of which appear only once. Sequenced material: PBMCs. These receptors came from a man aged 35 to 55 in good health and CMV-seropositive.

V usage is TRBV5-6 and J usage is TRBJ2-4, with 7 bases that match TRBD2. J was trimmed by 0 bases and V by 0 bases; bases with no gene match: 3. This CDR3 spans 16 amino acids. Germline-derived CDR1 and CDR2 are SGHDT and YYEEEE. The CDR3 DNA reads TGTGCCAGCAGCTTGGTGGGGGAGGGAGCCAAAAACATTCAGTACTTC. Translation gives CASSLVGEGAKNIQYF. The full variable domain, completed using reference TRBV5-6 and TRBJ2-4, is DAGVTQSPTHLIKTRGQQVTLRCSPKSGHDTVSWYQQALGQGPQFIFQYYEEEERQRGNFPDRFSGHQFPNYSSELNVNALLLGDSALYLCASSLVGEGAKNIQYFGAGTRLSVL.

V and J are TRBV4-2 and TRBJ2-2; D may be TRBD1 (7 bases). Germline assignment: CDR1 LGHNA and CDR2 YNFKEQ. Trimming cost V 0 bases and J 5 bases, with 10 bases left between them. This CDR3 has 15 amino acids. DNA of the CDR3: TGTGCCAGCAGCCAAGAAGCAGGGGGGACCGGGGAGCTGTTTTTT. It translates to CASSQEAGGTGELFF.

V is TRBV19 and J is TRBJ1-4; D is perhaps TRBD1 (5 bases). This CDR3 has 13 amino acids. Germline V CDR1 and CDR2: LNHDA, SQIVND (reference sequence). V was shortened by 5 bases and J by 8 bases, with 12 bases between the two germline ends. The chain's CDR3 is CASSQGFGEKLFF. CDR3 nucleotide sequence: TGTGCCAGTAGTCAGGGTTTCGGGGAAAAACTGTTTTTT.